This paragraph covers one TCR beta chain sequence. Original processing methods: Reference gene primer amplification yielded estimated nucleated cell counts. Here immunoSEQ multiplex PCR was the method, and the copy in TCRdb shows in-frame clones only, minus some. That table supplies the V and J calls and clone size; D and trimming were determined from the DNA. Counted here are about 430,000 clones, more than 75% occurring once; the ten biggest clones make up approximately 1%. This specimen comes from a study of blood T cell repertoires in COVID-19. Study summary: The United States, Italy and Spain provided the acute and convalescent COVID-19 samples. T cells, B-cell-depleted T cells, or PBMCs provided the cDNA or gDNA that served as material.

The length of the CDR3 is 15 residues. V shed 8 bases, J shed 2 bases, and the junction held 11 bases outside the gene matches. The germline V gene has CDR1 LGHDT and CDR2 YNNKEL (reference sequence). The receptor comes from a woman aged 25 to 39 with acute COVID-19. Sequenced: PBMCs or T cells enriched from blood (not recorded which). The V gene is TRBV3-1 (or the pseudogene TRBV3-2), the J gene TRBJ2-7; 8 nucleotides line up with TRBD2. The CDR3 sequence is CASGRGVALPYEQYF. For the CDR3, the DNA is TGTGCCAGCGGGCGGGGGGTAGCATTACCCTACGAGCAGTACTTC.